This is a list of T cell receptor beta chains from one sample in a study of CXCR3-negative and CXCR3-positive naive CD8 T cells. TCRdb re-called the 5' RACE reads and shows each CDR3 protein once, DNA omitted. The specimen's table records some 67,000 distinct CDR3 sequences. Sequenced input: naive CXCR3- CD8+ T cells from blood. Receptors were obtained from a human donor in good health. Some clones in this sample may be carry-over from other donors' samples. Both conserved end residues are part of each CDR3.

>TRBJ1-1|TRBV29-1|13
CSVEGGVNTEAFF
>TRBJ2-1|TRBV7-9|14
CASSSLGGRNEQFF
>TRBJ1-1|TRBV20-1|11
CSASPGLEAFF
>TRBJ2-6|TRBV6-6|18
CASSYSPAGSPGANVLTF
>TRBJ2-3|TRBV2|17
CASSEALGGGSTDTQYF
>TRBJ2-5|TRBV2|13
CASSEAGTETQYF
>TRBJ1-1|TRBV20-1|15
CSASPGQAGHTEAFF
>TRBJ2-1|TRBV29-1|14
CSVVTIHSYNEQFF
>TRBJ1-5|TRBV15|17
CATSRDRTGGDNQPQHF
>TRBJ2-7|TRBV30|14
CAWTWGSGRYEQYF
>TRBJ2-5|TRBV20-1|17
CSAIQGLADLYQETQYF
>TRBJ2-3|TRBV7-3|17
CASSPFGAGADTDTQYF
>TRBJ2-7|TRBV28|13
CASTPDRFHEQYF
>TRBJ2-7|TRBV6-5|15
CASSTTGQGGDEQYF
>TRBJ2-2|TRBV29-1|15
CSVEEVGVNTGELFF
>TRBJ2-1|TRBV14|18
CASSQVWTSLSSYNEQFF
>TRBJ2-7|TRBV4-1|14
CASSQGTAVYEQYF
>TRBJ2-5|TRBV7-9|14
CASSQRGGWETQYF
>TRBJ2-7|TRBV4-3|16
CASSQDRSVYSYEQYF
>TRBJ2-2|TRBV7-9|14
CASSPQPSAGELFF
>TRBJ2-7|TRBV20-1|18
CSARDWRLAGVASYEQYF
>TRBJ2-3|TRBV6-5|13
CASRLAGGDTQYF
>TRBJ1-6|TRBV28|14
CASSFGQEDSPLHF
>TRBJ1-1|TRBV7-3|13
CASSLTSNTEAFF
>TRBJ2-1|TRBV7-3|16
CASSSLGTSVYNEQFF
>TRBJ1-5|TRBV6-1|13
CASSEDSIEPQHF
>TRBJ2-7|TRBV4-3|15
CASSQGYSGDYEQYF
>TRBJ2-3|TRBV7-6|15
CASSQRTGRADTQYF
>TRBJ1-2|TRBV30|15
CALSGTGAAGDGYTF
>TRBJ2-5|TRBV6-2/TRBV6-3|13
CASSYVLEETQYF
>TRBJ1-1|TRBV28|11
CAIHQGFEAFF
>TRBJ1-1|TRBV12-3/TRBV12-4|13
CAIGMEGATEAFF
>TRBJ2-3|TRBV5-6|14
CASSLGFGGVTQYF
>TRBJ1-1|TRBV10-3|13
CAIRDLGNTEAFF
>TRBJ2-7|TRBV29-1|14
CSVGDRGETYEQYF
>TRBJ2-3|TRBV29-1|15
CSVVSGRTSTDTQYF
>TRBJ1-1|TRBV20-1|13
CSARFTGDTEAFF
>TRBJ1-1|TRBV9|15
CASSVYGGGNTEAFF
>TRBJ2-7|TRBV28|15
CASSFLGDSSYEQYF
>TRBJ2-3|TRBV12-3/TRBV12-4|14
CASSLGTWGDTQYF
>TRBJ2-7|TRBV11-2|14
CASSLVGGSGEQYF
>TRBJ2-5|TRBV21-1|13
CASSSGGEETQYF
>TRBJ2-1|TRBV14|14
CASSRGPLQDEQFF
>TRBJ2-7|TRBV27|14
CASSSLQPSYEQYF
>TRBJ2-7|TRBV20-1|13
CSARRTNSYEQYF
>TRBJ2-1|TRBV7-8|12
CASSPGADEQFF
>TRBJ1-5|TRBV29-1|12
CSTKGGNQPQHF
>TRBJ2-3|TRBV12-3/TRBV12-4|14
CASSRPGRTDTQYF
>TRBJ2-7|TRBV9|14
CASSSWTSGDEQYF
>TRBJ2-2|TRBV7-3|14
CASSVASNTEELFF
>TRBJ2-1|TRBV7-9|14
CASSLGQGLDEQFF
>TRBJ1-1|TRBV7-9|14
CASSLFVLNTEAFF
>TRBJ1-2|TRBV10-1|13
CASSESQNYGYTF